This TCR beta chain comes out of a study of OX40 agonist ivuxolimab in advanced cancers. Profiling relied on immunoSEQ multiplex PCR, and the TCRdb table lists in-frame clones only, not all of them. This sample carries approximately 57,000 clones, about 83% of them seen once, and the ten largest clones take approximately 2.8%. The germline gives CDR1 SGHTA, CDR2 FQGNSA. The V end was cut by 1 base, the J end by 9 bases, with 7 bases between. CDR3 length: 12 amino acids. The V gene is TRBV7-2, the J gene TRBJ2-4; D is undetermined. The clonotype originates from an adult with an advanced solid tumor such as melanoma, head and neck, liver or kidney cancer. Sequenced material: CD4+ or CD8+ T cells sorted from blood, taken in a trial of the OX40 agonist ivuxolimab. The CDR3 reads CASSLEGSIQYF. The DNA for the CDR3 is TGTGCCAGCAGCTTAGAGGGAAGCATTCAGTACTTC.